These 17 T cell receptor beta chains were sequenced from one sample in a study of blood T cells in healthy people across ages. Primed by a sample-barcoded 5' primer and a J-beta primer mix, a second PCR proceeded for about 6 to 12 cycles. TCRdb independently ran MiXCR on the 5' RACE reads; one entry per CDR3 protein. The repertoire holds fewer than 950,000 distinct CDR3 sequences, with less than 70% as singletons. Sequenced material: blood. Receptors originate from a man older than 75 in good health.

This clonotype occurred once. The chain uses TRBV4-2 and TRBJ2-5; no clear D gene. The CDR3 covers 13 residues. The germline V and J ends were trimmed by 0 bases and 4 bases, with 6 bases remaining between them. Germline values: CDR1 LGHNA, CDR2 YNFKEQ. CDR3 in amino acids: CASSQDNRETQYF. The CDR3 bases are TGTGCCAGCAGCCAAGATAACCGAGAGACCCAGTACTTC.

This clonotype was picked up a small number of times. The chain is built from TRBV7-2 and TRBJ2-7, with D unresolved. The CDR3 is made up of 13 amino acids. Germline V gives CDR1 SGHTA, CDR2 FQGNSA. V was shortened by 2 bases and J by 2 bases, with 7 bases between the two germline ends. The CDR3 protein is CASSLTPPYEQYF. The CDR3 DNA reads TGTGCCAGCAGCTTAACACCTCCCTACGAGCAGTACTTC.

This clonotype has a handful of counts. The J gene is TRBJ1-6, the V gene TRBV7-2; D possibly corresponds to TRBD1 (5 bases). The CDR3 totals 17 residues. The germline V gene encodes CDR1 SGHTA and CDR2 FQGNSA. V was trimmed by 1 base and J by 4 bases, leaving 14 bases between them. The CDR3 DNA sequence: TGTGCCAGCAGCTTAGTCGGACAAAGGACATATAATTCACCCCTCCACTTT. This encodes CASSLVGQRTYNSPLHF.

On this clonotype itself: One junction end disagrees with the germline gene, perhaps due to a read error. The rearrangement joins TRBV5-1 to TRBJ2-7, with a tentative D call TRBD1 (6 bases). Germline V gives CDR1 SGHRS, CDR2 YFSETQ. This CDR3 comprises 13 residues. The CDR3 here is CASNLGAGNEQYF. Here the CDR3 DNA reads TGCGCCAGCAACTTGGGGGCGGGCAATGAGCAGTACTTC.

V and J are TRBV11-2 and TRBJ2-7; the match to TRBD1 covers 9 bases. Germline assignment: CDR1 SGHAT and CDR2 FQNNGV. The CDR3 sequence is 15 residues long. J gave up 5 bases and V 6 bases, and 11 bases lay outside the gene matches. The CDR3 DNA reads TGTGCCAGCAGTTCCCTATCAGGGACAGGGAACGAGCAGTACTTC. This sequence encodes CASSSLSGTGNEQYF.

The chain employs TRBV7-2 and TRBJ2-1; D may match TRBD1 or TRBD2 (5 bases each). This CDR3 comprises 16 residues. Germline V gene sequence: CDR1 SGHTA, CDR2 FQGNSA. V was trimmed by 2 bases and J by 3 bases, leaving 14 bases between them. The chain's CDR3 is CASSLYQGDIYNEQFF. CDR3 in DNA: TGTGCCAGCAGCTTATACCAGGGAGACATCTACAATGAGCAGTTCTTC.

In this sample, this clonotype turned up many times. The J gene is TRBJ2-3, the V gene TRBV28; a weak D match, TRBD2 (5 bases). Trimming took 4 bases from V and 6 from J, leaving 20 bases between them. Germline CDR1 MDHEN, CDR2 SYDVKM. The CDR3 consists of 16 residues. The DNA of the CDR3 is TGTGCCAGCAGTTCATCATCCGTGGGAGATCCCGATACGCAGTATTTT. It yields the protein CASSSSSVGDPDTQYF.

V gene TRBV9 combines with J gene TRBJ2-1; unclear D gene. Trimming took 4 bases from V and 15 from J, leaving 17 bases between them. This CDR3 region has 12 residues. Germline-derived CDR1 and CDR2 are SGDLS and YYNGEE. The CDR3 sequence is CASSMVNNKLFF. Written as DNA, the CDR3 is TGTGCCAGCAGCATGGTCAATAACAAGCTGTTCTTC.

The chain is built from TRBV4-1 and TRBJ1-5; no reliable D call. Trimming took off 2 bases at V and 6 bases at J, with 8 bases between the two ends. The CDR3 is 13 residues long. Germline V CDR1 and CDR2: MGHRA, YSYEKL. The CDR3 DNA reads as TGCGCCAGCAGCCAAAACCTTGCTCAGCCCCAGCATTTT. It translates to CASSQNLAQPQHF.

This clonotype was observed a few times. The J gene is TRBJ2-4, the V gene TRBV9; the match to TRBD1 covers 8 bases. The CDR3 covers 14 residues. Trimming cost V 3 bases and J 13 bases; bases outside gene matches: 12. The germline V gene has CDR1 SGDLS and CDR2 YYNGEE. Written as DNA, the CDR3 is TGTGCCAGCAGCGAGGGACAGGAACGAGGGGAGCAGTACTTC. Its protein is CASSEGQERGEQYF.

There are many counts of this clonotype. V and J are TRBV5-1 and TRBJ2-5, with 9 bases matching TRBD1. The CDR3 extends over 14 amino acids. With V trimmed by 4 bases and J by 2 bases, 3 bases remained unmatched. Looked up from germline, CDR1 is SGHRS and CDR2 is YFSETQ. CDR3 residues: CASSTGQGQETQYF. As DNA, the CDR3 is TGCGCCAGCAGCACAGGACAGGGGCAAGAGACCCAGTACTTC.

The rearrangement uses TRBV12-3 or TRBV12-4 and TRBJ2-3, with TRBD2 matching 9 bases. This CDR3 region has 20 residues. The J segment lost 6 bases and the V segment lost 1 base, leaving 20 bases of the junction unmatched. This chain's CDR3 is CASSLVGRGLAGLGSDTQYF. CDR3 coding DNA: TGTGCCAGCAGTTTAGTGGGACGGGGCCTAGCGGGGCTCGGGTCCGATACGCAGTATTTT.

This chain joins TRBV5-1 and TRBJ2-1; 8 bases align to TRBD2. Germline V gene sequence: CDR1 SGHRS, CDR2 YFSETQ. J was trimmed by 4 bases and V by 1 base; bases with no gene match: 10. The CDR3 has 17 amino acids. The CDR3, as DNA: TGCGCCAGCAGCTTGTCTTCCCTAGCGGGTGCATACAATGAGCAGTTCTTC. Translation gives CASSLSSLAGAYNEQFF. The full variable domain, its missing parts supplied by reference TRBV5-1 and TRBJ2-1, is KAGVTQTPRYLIKTRGQQVTLSCSPISGHRSVSWYQQTPGQGLQFLFEYFSETQRNKGNFPGRFSGRQFSNSRSEMNVSTLELGDSALYLCASSLSSLAGAYNEQFFGPGTRLTVL.

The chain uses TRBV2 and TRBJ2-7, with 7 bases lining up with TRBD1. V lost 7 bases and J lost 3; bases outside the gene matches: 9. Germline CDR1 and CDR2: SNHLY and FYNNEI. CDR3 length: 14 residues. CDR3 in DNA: TGTGCCAGCATTGCACCGGGACAGTTCTACGAGCAGTACTTC. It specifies CASIAPGQFYEQYF.

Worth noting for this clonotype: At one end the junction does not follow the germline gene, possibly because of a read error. The CDR3 here is CAGRPTSGRFEQYF. In DNA form, the CDR3 reads TGTGCCGGCAGGCCGACTAGCGGGAGATTCGAGCAGTACTTC. This chain uses TRBV12-3 or TRBV12-4 with TRBJ2-7, with TRBD2 matching over 12 bases. This CDR3 comprises 14 residues.

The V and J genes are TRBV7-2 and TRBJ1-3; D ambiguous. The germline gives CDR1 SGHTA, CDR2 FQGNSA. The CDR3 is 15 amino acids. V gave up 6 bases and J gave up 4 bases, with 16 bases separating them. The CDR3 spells CASSFQAGGGNTIYF. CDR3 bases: TGTGCCAGCAGTTTTCAAGCGGGAGGCGGAAACACCATATATTTT.

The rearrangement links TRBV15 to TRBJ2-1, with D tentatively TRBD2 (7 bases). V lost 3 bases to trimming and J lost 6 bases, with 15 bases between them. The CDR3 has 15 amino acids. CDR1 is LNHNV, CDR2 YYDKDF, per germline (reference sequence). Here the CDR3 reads CATSSRKRDINEQFF. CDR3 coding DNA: TGTGCCACCAGCAGCCGGAAGCGGGACATCAATGAGCAGTTCTTC.